Below are 4 T cell receptor beta chains sequenced from a single sample in a study of blood T cells in healthy people across ages (dated by TCRdb to 2014 to 2015). Library prep was done by 5' RACE. TCRdb lists the instrument as Illumina HiSeq 2500. A second PCR of roughly 7 to 11 cycles was performed with a sample-barcoded 5' primer and a J-beta primer mix. TCRdb's own reprocessing of the public reads used fastp at Q25 and MiXCR and kept productive beta chains. Identical CDR3 proteins give one entry, which carries the most common genes and DNA. This sample is represented by approximately 830,000 distinct CDR3 sequences; under 80% of them were singletons. Together, the top ten hold 25% to 30% of the sample. Sequencing used blood. The receptors derive from a man aged 30 to 39 in good health.

With respect to this clonotype: One junction end disagrees with the germline gene, perhaps due to a read error. V usage is TRBV7-7 and J usage is TRBJ1-1; no clear D gene. Looked up from germline, CDR1 is SSHAT and CDR2 is FNYEAQ (reference sequence). The CDR3 runs 12 residues. The CDR3 spells CASSSGHTEAFF. The CDR3 DNA reads as TGTGCTAGCAGCTCCGGGCACACTGAAGCTTTCTTT.

The chain employs TRBV15 and TRBJ2-7; D is uncertain. Germline V lookup: CDR1 LNHNV, CDR2 YYDKDF (reference sequence). The CDR3 totals 13 residues. Trimming took off 0 bases at V and 5 bases at J, with 8 bases between the two ends. The CDR3: CATSRDHRHEQYF. The CDR3 coding sequence is TGTGCCACCAGCAGAGATCACCGGCACGAGCAGTACTTC.

This clonotype was picked up one time. The CDR3 does not close with the conserved phenylalanine or tryptophan, likely indicating a read error. The chain combines TRBV6-5 with TRBJ2-4; 8 bases are a match to TRBD1. The tail of the sequence fits TRBJ2-7 better, so the J call may be wrong. The CDR3 contains 13 residues. Germline V gives CDR1 MNHEY, CDR2 SVGAGI. The CDR3 region is CASRRTGTYEQYL. CDR3 bases: TGTGCCAGCAGAAGGACAGGGACCTACGAGCAGTACTTA.

The rearrangement uses TRBV7-2 and TRBJ2-3; D tentatively fits TRBD1 or TRBD2 (5 bases each). The V end was cut by 2 bases, the J end by 1 base, with 13 bases between. Germline lookup yields CDR1 SGHTA and CDR2 FQGNSA. The CDR3 consists of 16 residues. The CDR3 region has the DNA TGTGCCAGCAGCTTATTTCTCGGGGCCGGCACAGATACGCAGTATTTT. Protein: CASSLFLGAGTDTQYF.